This TCR beta chain was found in a study of T cell responses to AZD1222 COVID-19 vaccine. Study outcomes and limitations: CD4 TCRs covered the whole spike, strongest at regions 160-218 and 743-854. Repertoire sampling was restricted to post-peak T cell response timepoints.

Looked up from germline, CDR1 is PRHDT and CDR2 is FYEKMQ (reference sequence). V was trimmed by 6 bases and J by 0 bases, leaving 14 bases between them. This CDR3 region has 15 residues. Of note for this clone: Its matching antigen is unknown.

Libraries were prepared by immunoSEQ multiplex PCR; TCRdb keeps only in-frame clonotypes and omits some of them. The profile shows 150,000 to 200,000 clones, about 94% of them singletons. This clonotype originated in an adult who received the AZD1222 COVID-19 vaccine. The gene calls are TRBV13 and TRBJ1-2; D ambiguous. The input for sequencing was peripheral blood, taken 28 days after the second AZD1222 dose. Here the CDR3 DNA reads TGTGCCAGCAGTAGGGCAGGAATTACTAACTATGGCTACACCTTC. Its protein is CASSRAGITNYGYTF. Together with reference TRBV13 and TRBJ1-2, the CDR3 gives the full variable domain: AAGVIQSPRHLIKEKRETATLKCYPIPRHDTVYWYQQGPGQDPQFLISFYEKMQSDKGSIPDRFSAQQFSDYHSELNMSSLELGDSALYFCASSRAGITNYGYTFGSGTRLTVV.